The 21 T cell receptor beta chains below come from one sample, sequenced in a study of cytomegalovirus exposure and HLA in healthy donors. Both 60 Vbeta primers and 13 Jbeta primers went into the PCR. The repertoire was sequenced with immunoSEQ multiplex PCR; TCRdb's copy has only in-frame clones and lacks some. This sample carries some 130,000 clones, around 78% of them seen once, and the ten largest clones take approximately 1.8%. The material sequenced was PBMCs. These receptors were taken from a female donor in good health and CMV-seropositive.

This chain joins TRBV7-9 and TRBJ1-1; 9 nucleotides agree with TRBD1. In germline, CDR1 is SEHNR, CDR2 FQNEAQ (reference sequence). This CDR3 has 14 amino acids. The junction had 2 bases not matched to a gene; V was cut back by 5 bases and J by 1 base. CDR3 sequence: CASSHRGRNTEAFF. The CDR3 DNA sequence: TGTGCCAGCAGCCACAGGGGGCGGAACACTGAAGCTTTCTTT. The full variable domain, with the rest looked up from reference TRBV7-9 and TRBJ1-1, is DTGVSQNPRHKITKRGQNVTFRCDPISEHNRLYWYRQTLGQGPEFLTYFQNEAQLEKSRLLSDRFSAERPKGSFSTLEIQRTEQGDSAMYLCASSHRGRNTEAFFGQGTRLTVV.

This clone was found a few times. This chain links TRBV6-6 with TRBJ1-5, with D possibly being TRBD1 (5 bases). Germline lookup yields CDR1 MNHNY and CDR2 SVGAGI (reference sequence). The CDR3 contains 13 residues. Trimming removed 7 bases at V and 3 bases at J, with 10 bases between. In nucleotides, the CDR3 is TGTGCCAGCACCCGGGGGGACAATCAGCCCCAGCATTTT. Protein product: CASTRGDNQPQHF.

This clone was observed a handful of times. The chain uses TRBV6-5 and TRBJ1-2, with D possibly matching TRBD1 (6 bases). V lost 6 bases and J lost 8, with 19 bases in between. Germline loops: CDR1 MNHEY, CDR2 SVGAGI. CDR3 length equals 14 residues. The CDR3 loop is CASSSQGSRRGYTF. The CDR3 bases are TGTGCCAGCAGCTCCCAGGGGTCTCGGAGGGGCTACACCTTC.

The sample holds a few counts of this clone. This chain joins TRBV5-1 and TRBJ1-5; D is unresolved. Looked up from germline, CDR1 is SGHRS and CDR2 is YFSETQ. The CDR3 runs to 13 residues. Trimming took off 0 bases at V and 7 bases at J, with 8 bases between the two ends. Here the CDR3 DNA reads TGCGCCAGCAGCTTGGACAGTGGGCAGCCCCAGCATTTT. Its protein product is CASSLDSGQPQHF.

This sequence joins TRBV29-1 and TRBJ2-1; 8 bases are a match to TRBD2. V dropped 6 bases and J dropped 4; count of bases not matched to a gene: 5. This CDR3 comprises 13 residues. Germline assignment: CDR1 SQVTM and CDR2 ANQGSEA. Written as DNA, the CDR3 is TGCAGCGTCCTCGGGGGGGCATACAATGAGCAGTTCTTC. Encoded protein: CSVLGGAYNEQFF.

CDR3 DNA sequence: TGTGCCAGCAGCTTAGATAAAGAAGGCGGCCCGTTTTATGGCTACACCTTC. Protein: CASSLDKEGGPFYGYTF. The rearrangement links TRBV11-2 to TRBJ1-2; D unclear. This CDR3 has 17 amino acids. The germline V gene encodes CDR1 SGHAT and CDR2 FQNNGV. The V end lost 0 bases, the J end lost 5 bases, and 19 bases lay between the germline ends.

The chain combines TRBV15 with TRBJ2-3, with TRBD2 matching 13 bases. The V and J ends lost 3 bases and 3 bases, in that order; junction bases with no gene match: 9. CDR3 length: 18 residues. The germline CDR1 and CDR2 sequences are LNHNV and YYDKDF (reference sequence). In nucleotides, the CDR3 is TGTGCCACCAGCAGCCGTAGGACTAGCGGGAGTTGGACAGATACGCAGTATTTT. This gives the protein CATSSRRTSGSWTDTQYF.

The chain links TRBV19 to TRBJ1-2; 7 bases are a match to TRBD1. The CDR3 length is 14 residues. CDR1 and CDR2 from the germline V gene are LNHDA and SQIVND (reference sequence). V was pared by 1 base and J by 3 bases, with 2 bases of the junction left unmatched. CDR3 sequence (DNA): TGTGCCAGTAGTATAGCGACAGGGCACTATGGCTACACCTTC. It is translated as CASSIATGHYGYTF. The complete variable domain, with remaining parts taken from reference TRBV19 and TRBJ1-2, reads DGGITQSPKYLFRKEGQNVTLSCEQNLNHDAMYWYRQDPGQGLRLIYYSQIVNDFQKGDIAEGYSVSREKKESFPLTVTSAQKNPTAFYLCASSIATGHYGYTFGSGTRLTVV.

J is TRBJ2-1 and V is TRBV6-5; TRBD1 agrees at 9 bases. The trim removed 5 bases at V and 5 bases at J, leaving 7 bases unmatched. This CDR3 spans 15 amino acids. The germline V gene encodes CDR1 MNHEY and CDR2 SVGAGI. The CDR3: CASSPGTGYNNEQFF. As DNA, the CDR3 is TGTGCCAGCAGTCCCGGGACAGGGTATAACAATGAGCAGTTCTTC.

The J gene is TRBJ1-6, the V gene TRBV2, with 7 nucleotides matching TRBD1. The CDR3 contains 14 residues. From germline, CDR1 is SNHLY and CDR2 FYNNEI. Losses at the gene ends were 8 bases for V and 4 bases for J; bases not matched to a gene: 5. In DNA form, the CDR3 reads TGTGCCAGCGCGGGACAGAAGTATAATTCACCCCTCCACTTT. Amino acid sequence: CASAGQKYNSPLHF.

The J gene is TRBJ2-1, the V gene TRBV29-1; 8 bases agree with TRBD1. The ends lost 1 base at V and 3 bases at J; junction bases unmatched: 5. This CDR3 has 15 residues. Germline values: CDR1 SQVTM, CDR2 ANQGSEA. The CDR3 region has the DNA TGCAGCGTTGAAGTCGACAGGGGTGGCTACAATGAGCAGTTCTTC. It specifies CSVEVDRGGYNEQFF.

The genes are TRBV6-1 and TRBJ1-2; D gene uncertain. The germline gives CDR1 MNHNS, CDR2 SASEGT. This CDR3 region has 12 residues. Trimming took off 11 bases at V and 7 bases at J, with 17 bases between the two ends. In DNA, the CDR3 is TGTGCCGCTGGACTCCCCGAGAGTGGCTACACCTTC. Amino acids: CAAGLPESGYTF.

The genes are TRBV7-9 and TRBJ2-2; 8 positions agree with TRBD2. Germline V CDR1 and CDR2: SEHNR, FQNEAQ (reference sequence). V lost 4 bases, J lost 0 bases, and 7 bases stayed unmatched. This CDR3 is 17 amino acids long. This CDR3 reads CASSYRGGRSNTGELFF. As DNA, the CDR3 is TGTGCCAGCAGCTATCGGGGGGGGCGATCGAACACCGGGGAGCTGTTTTTT.

The gene calls are TRBV29-1 and TRBJ1-2, with 10 nucleotides matching TRBD1. V gave up 8 bases and J gave up 3 bases; unmatched junction bases: 9. Germline-derived CDR1 and CDR2 are SQVTM and ANQGSEA. The CDR3 spans 14 residues. This CDR3 reads CSSRDRGLDYGYTF. DNA for the CDR3: TGCAGCTCCCGGGACAGGGGTCTGGACTATGGCTACACCTTC.

The chain joins TRBV5-4 to TRBJ2-1; a possible D gene is TRBD2 (6 bases). V shed 0 bases and J shed 7 bases, with 14 bases lying between them. Germline values: CDR1 SGHNT, CDR2 YYREEE (reference sequence). The CDR3 spans 15 residues. The CDR3 loop reads CASSLASSAGNEQFF. The DNA for the CDR3 is TGTGCCAGCAGCTTGGCGTCTAGCGCGGGTAATGAGCAGTTCTTC.

Comment on this clone: One junction end does not reproduce the germline sequence, and a read error may be involved. The rearrangement joins TRBV7-9 to TRBJ2-2; TRBD1 might be the D (6 bases). Germline V gene lookup returns CDR1 SEHNR and CDR2 FQNEAQ (reference sequence). The CDR3 runs 15 residues. CDR3 coding DNA: TGTTCCAGCAGTCCAGGACAGTATAACACCGGGGAGCTGTTTTTT. Protein product: CSSSPGQYNTGELFF.

The chain recombines TRBV23-1 with TRBJ2-6; 8 nucleotides match TRBD2. Being an ORF, TRBV23-1 has a function that is uncertain. There are 21 residues in the CDR3. J lost 0 bases, V lost 10 bases, and 23 bases had no gene match. The chain's CDR3 is CATQYRELGGGTSSGANVLTF. Written as DNA, the CDR3 is TGCGCCACCCAATACAGGGAACTGGGAGGGGGGACTAGCTCTGGGGCCAACGTCCTGACTTTC.

This sequence joins TRBV28 and TRBJ2-5, with 10 bases identical to TRBD2. The germline V gene has CDR1 MDHEN and CDR2 SYDVKM. V dropped 3 bases and J dropped 5; count of bases not matched to a gene: 9. There are 16 residues in the CDR3. The DNA of the CDR3 is TGTGCCAGCAGTTTCAGCGGGGGGGCCTCGGCGGAGACCCAGTACTTC. Protein: CASSFSGGASAETQYF.

This sequence joins TRBV2 and TRBJ2-2; D perhaps matches TRBD1 (6 bases). The CDR3 contains 14 residues. The ends were cut back, 7 bases at V and 4 bases at J, with 13 bases in the middle. Per the germline V gene, CDR1 is SNHLY and CDR2 is FYNNEI. The CDR3 protein is CASTFQGITGELFF. In DNA form, the CDR3 reads TGTGCCAGCACGTTCCAGGGGATCACCGGGGAGCTGTTTTTT. The whole variable domain, filled in from reference TRBV2 and TRBJ2-2, reads EPEVTQTPSHQVTQMGQEVILRCVPISNHLYFYWYRQILGQKVEFLVSFYNNEISEKSEIFDDQFSVERPDGSNFTLKIRSTKLEDSAMYFCASTFQGITGELFFGEGSRLTVL.

This chain joins TRBV4-1 and TRBJ2-4; 9 bases match TRBD2. Germline V gives CDR1 MGHRA, CDR2 YSYEKL. The CDR3 runs 15 residues. Trimming at V came to 4 bases and at J to 7 bases, leaving 8 bases not matched to a gene. CDR3 amino acids: CASSPGGGAGNIQYF. The DNA of the CDR3 is TGCGCCAGCAGCCCCGGCGGGGGGGCCGGGAACATTCAGTACTTC.

This clone was found a few times. This chain uses TRBV6-1 with TRBJ1-2; tentatively, D is TRBD1 (6 bases). Per the germline V gene, CDR1 is MNHNS and CDR2 is SASEGT. The CDR3 sequence is 14 residues long. V was shortened by 5 bases and J by 4 bases, with 14 bases between the two germline ends. The DNA for the CDR3 is TGTGCCAGCAGTTTACAGGGAGGGCCCTATGGCTACACCTTC. This encodes CASSLQGGPYGYTF.